This TCR beta chain stems from a study of blood T cell repertoires in COVID-19. Turning to the study itself: T cells, B-cell-depleted T cells, or PBMCs supplied cDNA or gDNA.

Trimming left V 7 bases short and J 4 bases short, with 13 bases between. The V gene's germline CDR1 is SNHLY and CDR2 FYNNEI. The CDR3 is 13 residues long. As originally analysed: Nucleated cell number was recorded as an estimate derived from reference gene primer amplification. Only in-frame clones appear in the TCRdb table, and some are missing; sequencing was by immunoSEQ multiplex PCR. V, J and clone size derive from that table, while D and trimming were established from the DNA sequence. The sample holds roughly 320,000 clones; around 90% are singletons and the top ten take approximately 6%. The genes are TRBV2 and TRBJ2-5, with D maybe TRBD2 (7 bases). The specimen was peripheral blood. The TCR was taken from a woman in her 50s with COVID-19, enrolled during active disease. The CDR3, as DNA: TGTGCCAGCATGGCAGGGGAGGGAGAGACCCAGTACTTC. Translated: CASMAGEGETQYF.